The present T cell receptor (beta chain) was sequenced within a study of prognosis after radiotherapy for stage I lung cancer. This clonotype is classed as medium-sized. Template was genomic DNA; TCR beta CDR3 amplified in two multiplex PCR rounds. The authors ran first-round PCR with primers specific to each TRBV and TRBJ gene. Via MiXCR, TCRdb re-called the multiplex PCR reads, giving one row per CDR3 protein. Counted here are around 30,000 distinct CDR3 sequences, less than 45% occurring once; the ten biggest clones make up roughly 15%. The ends lost 2 bases at V and 7 bases at J; junction bases unmatched: 8. This CDR3 contains 15 residues. Germline V gene sequence: CDR1 DFQATT, CDR2 SNEGSKA (reference sequence).

This clonotype was obtained from a donor at least 50 years old with non-small cell lung cancer. The material was PBMCs, obtained before or after stereotactic body radiation therapy (not recorded which). The rearrangement links TRBV20-1 to TRBJ1-6; 7 bases map to TRBD1. CDR3 bases: TGCAGTGCTAGAACTATAGGGACAGAAAATTCACCCCTCCACTTT. Translation: CSARTIGTENSPLHF.